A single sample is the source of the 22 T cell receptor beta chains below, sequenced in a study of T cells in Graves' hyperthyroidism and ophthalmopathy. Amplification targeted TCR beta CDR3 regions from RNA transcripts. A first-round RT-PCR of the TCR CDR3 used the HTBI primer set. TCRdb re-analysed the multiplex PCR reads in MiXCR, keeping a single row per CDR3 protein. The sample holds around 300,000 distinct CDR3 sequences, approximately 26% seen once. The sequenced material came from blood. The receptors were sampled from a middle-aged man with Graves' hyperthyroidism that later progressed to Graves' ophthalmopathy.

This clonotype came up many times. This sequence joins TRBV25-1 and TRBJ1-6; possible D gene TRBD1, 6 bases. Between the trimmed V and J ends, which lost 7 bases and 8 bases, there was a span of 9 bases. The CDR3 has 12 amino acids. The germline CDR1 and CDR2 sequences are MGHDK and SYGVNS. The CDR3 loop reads CASNRADSPLHF. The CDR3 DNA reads TGTGCCAGCAACAGGGCCGATTCACCCCTCCACTTT.

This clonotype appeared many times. This CDR3 is CASSSGYGDTEAFF. The CDR3 DNA follows: TGTGCCAGCAGCTCCGGATACGGGGACACTGAAGCTTTCTTT. V is TRBV7-9 and J is TRBJ1-1; D is uncertain. Germline V gene sequence: CDR1 SEHNR, CDR2 FQNEAQ (reference sequence). The CDR3 length is 14 residues. V was pared by 4 bases and J by 3 bases, with 12 bases between.

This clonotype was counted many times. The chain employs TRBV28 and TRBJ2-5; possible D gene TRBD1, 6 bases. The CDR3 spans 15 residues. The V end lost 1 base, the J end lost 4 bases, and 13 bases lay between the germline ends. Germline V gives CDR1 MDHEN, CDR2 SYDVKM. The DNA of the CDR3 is TGTGCCAGCAGTTTATTTGGGCTAGGGGGAGAGACCCAGTACTTC. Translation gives CASSLFGLGGETQYF.

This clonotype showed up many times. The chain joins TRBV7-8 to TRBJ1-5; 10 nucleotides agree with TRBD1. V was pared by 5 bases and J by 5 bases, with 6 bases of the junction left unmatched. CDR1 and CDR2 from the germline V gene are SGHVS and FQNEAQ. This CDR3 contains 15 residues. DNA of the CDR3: TGTGCCAGCAGCCAAGGGACAGGGGATGATCAGCCCCAGCATTTT. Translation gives CASSQGTGDDQPQHF.

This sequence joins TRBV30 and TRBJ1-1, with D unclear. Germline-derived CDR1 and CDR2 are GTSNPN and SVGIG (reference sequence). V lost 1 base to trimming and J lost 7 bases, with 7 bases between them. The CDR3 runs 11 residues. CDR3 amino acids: CAWSGRFEAFF. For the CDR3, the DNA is TGTGCCTGGAGTGGACGGTTTGAAGCTTTCTTT.

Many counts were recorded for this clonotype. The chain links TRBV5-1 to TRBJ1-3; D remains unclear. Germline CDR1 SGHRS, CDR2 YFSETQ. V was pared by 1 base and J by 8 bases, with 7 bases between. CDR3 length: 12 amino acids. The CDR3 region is CASSLNADTIYF. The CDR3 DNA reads TGCGCCAGCAGCTTGAACGCGGACACCATATATTTT. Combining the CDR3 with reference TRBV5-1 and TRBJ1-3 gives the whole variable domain KAGVTQTPRYLIKTRGQQVTLSCSPISGHRSVSWYQQTPGQGLQFLFEYFSETQRNKGNFPGRFSGRQFSNSRSEMNVSTLELGDSALYLCASSLNADTIYFGEGSWLTVV.

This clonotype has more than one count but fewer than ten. The CDR3 is CASRTQGTEAFF. The CDR3, as DNA: TGTGCCAGCAGGACCCAGGGAACTGAAGCTTTCTTT. The chain carries TRBV12-3 or TRBV12-4 and TRBJ1-1; possibly TRBD1 for D (5 bases). Deletions cut 6 bases from V and 5 bases from J, with 10 bases between. CDR3 length equals 12 residues.

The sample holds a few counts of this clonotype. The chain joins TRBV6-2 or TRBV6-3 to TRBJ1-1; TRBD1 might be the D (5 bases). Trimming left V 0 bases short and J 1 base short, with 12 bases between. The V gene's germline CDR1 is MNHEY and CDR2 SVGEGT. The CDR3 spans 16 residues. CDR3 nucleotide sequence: TGTGCCAGCAGTTACTCGACCTTCAGGGCGAACACTGAAGCTTTCTTT. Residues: CASSYSTFRANTEAFF.

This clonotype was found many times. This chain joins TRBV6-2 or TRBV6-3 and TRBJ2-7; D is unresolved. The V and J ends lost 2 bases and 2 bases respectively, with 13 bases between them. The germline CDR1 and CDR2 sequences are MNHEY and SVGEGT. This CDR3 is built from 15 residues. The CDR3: CASSYSLARPYEQYF. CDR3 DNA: TGTGCCAGCAGTTACAGTTTAGCAAGACCCTACGAGCAGTACTTC.

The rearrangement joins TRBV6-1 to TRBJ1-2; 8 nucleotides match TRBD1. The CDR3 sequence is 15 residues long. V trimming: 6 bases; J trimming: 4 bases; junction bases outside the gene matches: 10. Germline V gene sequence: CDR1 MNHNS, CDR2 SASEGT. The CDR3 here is CASRGQVSLLYGYTF. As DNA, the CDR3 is TGTGCCAGCAGGGGACAGGTCTCCCTACTCTATGGCTACACCTTC.

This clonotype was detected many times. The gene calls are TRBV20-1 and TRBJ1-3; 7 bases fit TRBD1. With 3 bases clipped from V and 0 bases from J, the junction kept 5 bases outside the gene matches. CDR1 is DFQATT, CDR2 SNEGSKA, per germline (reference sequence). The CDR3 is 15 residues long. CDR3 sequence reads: CSARDRILSGNTIYF. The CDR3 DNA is TGCAGTGCTAGGGACAGGATACTCTCTGGAAACACCATATATTTT.

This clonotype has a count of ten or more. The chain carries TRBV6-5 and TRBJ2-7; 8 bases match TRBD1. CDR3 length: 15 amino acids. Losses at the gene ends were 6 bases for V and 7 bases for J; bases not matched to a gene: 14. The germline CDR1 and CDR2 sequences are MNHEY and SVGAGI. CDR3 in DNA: TGTGCCAGCAGCTTCACAGGGGGTCGAGTGGTAGAGCAGTACTTC. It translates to CASSFTGGRVVEQYF.

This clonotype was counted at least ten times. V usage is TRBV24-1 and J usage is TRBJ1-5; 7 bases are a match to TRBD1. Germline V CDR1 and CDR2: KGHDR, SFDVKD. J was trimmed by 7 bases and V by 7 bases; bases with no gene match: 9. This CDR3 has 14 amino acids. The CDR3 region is CATSPGQAGQPQHF. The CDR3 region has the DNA TGTGCCACCAGCCCCGGACAGGCTGGCCAGCCCCAGCATTTT.

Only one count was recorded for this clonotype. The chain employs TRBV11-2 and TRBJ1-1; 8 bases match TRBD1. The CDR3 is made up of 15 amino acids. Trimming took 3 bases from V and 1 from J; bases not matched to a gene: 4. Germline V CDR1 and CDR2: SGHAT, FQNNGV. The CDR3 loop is CASSLAGTGNTEAFF. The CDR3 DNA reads TGTGCCAGCAGCTTGGCTGGGACAGGGAACACTGAAGCTTTCTTT.

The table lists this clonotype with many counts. The CDR3 spells CASMVAGLSDTQYF. CDR3 bases: TGTGCCAGCATGGTCGCAGGGTTAAGCGATACGCAGTATTTT. V is TRBV6-1 and J is TRBJ2-3, with D perhaps matching TRBD1 (5 bases). Germline V CDR1 and CDR2: MNHNS, SASEGT. The CDR3 is 14 residues long. Deletions cut 7 bases from V and 6 bases from J, with 17 bases between.

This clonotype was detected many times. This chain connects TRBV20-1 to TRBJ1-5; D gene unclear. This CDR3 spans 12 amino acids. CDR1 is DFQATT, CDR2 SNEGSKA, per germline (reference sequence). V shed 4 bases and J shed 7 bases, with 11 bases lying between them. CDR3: CSANSGEQPQHF. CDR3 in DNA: TGCAGTGCTAATTCGGGCGAACAGCCCCAGCATTTT.

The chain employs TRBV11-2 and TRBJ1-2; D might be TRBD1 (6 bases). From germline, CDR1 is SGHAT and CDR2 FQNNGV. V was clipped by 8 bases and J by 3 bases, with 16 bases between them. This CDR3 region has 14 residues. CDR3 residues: CASGPQGLHYGYTF. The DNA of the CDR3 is TGTGCCAGCGGACCACAGGGTCTGCACTATGGCTACACCTTC.

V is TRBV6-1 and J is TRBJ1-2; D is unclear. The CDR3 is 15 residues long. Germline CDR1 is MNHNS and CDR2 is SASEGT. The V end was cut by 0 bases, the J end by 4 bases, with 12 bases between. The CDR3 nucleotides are TGTGCCAGCAGTGAAGCGCAGTCCAAACCCTATGGCTACACCTTC. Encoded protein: CASSEAQSKPYGYTF.

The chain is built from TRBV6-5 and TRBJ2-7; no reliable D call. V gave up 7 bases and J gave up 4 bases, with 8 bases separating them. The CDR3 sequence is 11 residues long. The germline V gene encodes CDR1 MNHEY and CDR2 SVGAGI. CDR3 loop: CASTSRYEQYF. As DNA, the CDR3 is TGTGCCAGCACTTCGCGGTACGAGCAGTACTTC.

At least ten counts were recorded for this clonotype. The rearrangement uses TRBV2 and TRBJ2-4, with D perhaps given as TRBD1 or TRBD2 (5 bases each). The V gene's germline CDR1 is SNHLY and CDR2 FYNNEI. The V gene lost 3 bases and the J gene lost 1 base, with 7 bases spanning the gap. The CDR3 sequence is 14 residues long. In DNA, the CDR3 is TGTGCCAGCAGTGATTGGGGGGCCAAAAACATTCAGTACTTC. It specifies CASSDWGAKNIQYF.

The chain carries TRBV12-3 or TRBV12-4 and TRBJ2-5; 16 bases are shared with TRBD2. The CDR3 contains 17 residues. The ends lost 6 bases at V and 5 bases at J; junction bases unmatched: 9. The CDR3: CASSSGTSGGVLETQYF. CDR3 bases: TGTGCCAGCAGCTCCGGGACTAGCGGGGGGGTTTTGGAGACCCAGTACTTC.

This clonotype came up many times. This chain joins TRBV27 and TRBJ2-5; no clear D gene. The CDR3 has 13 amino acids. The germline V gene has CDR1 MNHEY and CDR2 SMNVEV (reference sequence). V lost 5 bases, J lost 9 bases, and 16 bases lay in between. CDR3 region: CASSPLGPLPQYF. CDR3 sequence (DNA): TGTGCCAGCAGTCCCTTAGGCCCGCTACCCCAGTACTTC.